These 18 T cell receptor beta chains share one sample of origin, sequenced in a study of cytomegalovirus exposure and HLA in healthy donors (dated by TCRdb to 2016 to 2017). Libraries were made using the immunoSEQ multiplex PCR assay. For the multiplex PCR, a mixture combining 60 forward primers for TCR Vbeta segments and 13 reverse primers for TCR Jbeta segments was used. TCRdb obtained this table from immuneACCESS and retained in-frame rearrangements with V and J assigned. These tables miss some clones; where compared with another copy, unresolved V genes account for less than half of the shortfall, and the remainder is unexplained. The table for this sample lists 85,000 to 100,000 clones; approximately 80% of them were counted only once. Of the sample, 3.7% is held by the ten largest clones. Source material: PBMCs. These receptors were collected from a female donor in good health and CMV-seropositive.

The V call is TRBV29-1, the J call TRBJ2-1; 8 bases line up with TRBD1. CDR3 length: 13 residues. V was pared by 4 bases and J by 8 bases, with 7 bases of the junction left unmatched. Germline V CDR1 and CDR2: SQVTM, ANQGSEA. CDR3 loop: CSVGRTGSDEQFF. DNA of the CDR3: TGCAGCGTTGGCCGGACAGGGTCCGATGAGCAGTTCTTC.

The chain carries TRBV4-2 and TRBJ1-6, with 8 bases fitting TRBD1. Germline V gene data show CDR1 as LGHNA and CDR2 as YNFKEQ. The CDR3 is made up of 14 amino acids. Trimming cost V 1 base and J 8 bases; bases outside gene matches: 1. In DNA, the CDR3 is TGTGCCAGCAGCCAAGGGGGACAGGATTCACCCCTCCACTTT. This translates into CASSQGGQDSPLHF.

This clone appeared a few times. Here the CDR3 reads CASSVEVGPATGELFF. The CDR3 DNA sequence: TGTGCCAGCAGCGTAGAAGTGGGGCCGGCCACCGGGGAGCTGTTTTTT. This chain uses TRBV9 with TRBJ2-2; TRBD1 is a possible D gene (5 bases). The CDR3 runs to 16 residues. Germline V gene lookup returns CDR1 SGDLS and CDR2 YYNGEE. V was clipped by 0 bases and J by 4 bases, with 13 bases between them.

V and J are TRBV5-6 and TRBJ1-3; D is uncertain. The germline V gene encodes CDR1 SGHDT and CDR2 YYEEEE. Trimming removed 1 base at V and 0 bases at J, with 8 bases between. The CDR3 is made up of 15 amino acids. CDR3: CASSLRRLSGNTIYF. The CDR3 DNA follows: TGTGCCAGCAGCTTGCGCAGGCTCTCTGGAAACACCATATATTTT.

This chain joins TRBV29-1 and TRBJ2-5; TRBD1 matches at 9 bases. Germline lookup yields CDR1 SQVTM and CDR2 ANQGSEA. CDR3 length: 14 amino acids. V dropped 4 bases and J dropped 1; count of bases not matched to a gene: 4. CDR3 bases: TGCAGCGTTGGGACAGGGGTCCTCCAAGAGACCCAGTACTTC. Protein sequence: CSVGTGVLQETQYF.

The genes are TRBV7-2 and TRBJ1-4; unclear D gene. In germline, CDR1 is SGHTA, CDR2 FQGNSA. The CDR3 spans 14 residues. Deletions cut 1 base from V and 4 bases from J, with 7 bases between. CDR3 protein: CASSLVYGNEKLFF. The CDR3 nucleotides read TGTGCCAGCAGCTTAGTTTACGGTAATGAAAAACTGTTTTTT.

Note on this clone: A read error may account for a junction end that differs from germline. The chain couples TRBV27 to TRBJ1-5; a possible D gene is TRBD1 (5 bases). The CDR3 spans 16 residues. The germline V gene has CDR1 MNHEY and CDR2 SMNVEV (reference sequence). The chain's CDR3 is CAGSLSGTGDNQPQHF. The CDR3 nucleotides are TGTGCCGGCAGTTTATCAGGGACGGGAGACAATCAGCCCCAGCATTTT.

The chain recombines TRBV13 with TRBJ2-7; 7 bases match TRBD1. The CDR3 runs 13 residues. Germline CDR1 reads PRHDT; CDR2 reads FYEKMQ (reference sequence). Germline trimming cut 5 bases from V and 7 bases from J; bases unmatched to any gene: 8. This chain's CDR3 is CASSGPGQWEQYF. In DNA, the CDR3 is TGTGCCAGCAGCGGACCGGGACAGTGGGAGCAGTACTTC.

The rearrangement uses TRBV13 and TRBJ2-5; D unresolved. This CDR3 contains 14 residues. Germline CDR1 and CDR2: PRHDT and FYEKMQ (reference sequence). V was trimmed by 5 bases and J by 2 bases, leaving 12 bases between them. This CDR3 is CASSRQAPQETQYF. The CDR3 coding sequence is TGTGCCAGCAGCCGGCAGGCTCCTCAAGAGACCCAGTACTTC. Variable domain in full (rest from reference TRBV13 and TRBJ2-5): AAGVIQSPRHLIKEKRETATLKCYPIPRHDTVYWYQQGPGQDPQFLISFYEKMQSDKGSIPDRFSAQQFSDYHSELNMSSLELGDSALYFCASSRQAPQETQYFGPGTRLLVL.

The chain is built from TRBV7-8 and TRBJ2-7; the match to TRBD1 covers 11 bases. CDR1 and CDR2 from the germline V gene are SGHVS and FQNEAQ. The CDR3 has 15 amino acids. V was clipped by 5 bases and J by 4 bases; unmatched bases: 7. The CDR3 DNA reads TGTGCCAGCAGCCCCCGGACAGGGGGCGGGTACGAGCAGTACTTC. Translated, it gives CASSPRTGGGYEQYF.

The V and J genes are TRBV5-1 and TRBJ2-1; D is uncertain. The CDR3 contains 13 residues. Germline V gene data show CDR1 as SGHRS and CDR2 as YFSETQ. The germline V and J ends were trimmed by 0 bases and 6 bases, with 7 bases remaining between them. The CDR3 DNA is TGCGCCAGCAGCTTGGCCGCAGGCAATGAGCAGTTCTTC. Encoded protein: CASSLAAGNEQFF.

This clone came up once. The rearrangement uses TRBV19 and TRBJ2-5, with 7 bases that match TRBD1. The CDR3 has 14 residues. Trimming cost V 6 bases and J 5 bases; bases outside gene matches: 9. The V gene's germline CDR1 is LNHDA and CDR2 SQIVND (reference sequence). The CDR3 DNA follows: TGTGCCAGTAGGAAAAGGACAGGTGGGGAGACCCAGTACTTC. It specifies CASRKRTGGETQYF.

The chain is built from TRBV6-6 and TRBJ1-3; 8 bases are shared with TRBD1. Germline CDR1 MNHNY, CDR2 SVGAGI (reference sequence). Losses at the gene ends were 1 base for V and 2 bases for J; bases not matched to a gene: 4. The CDR3 consists of 16 residues. The CDR3, as DNA: TGTGCCAGCAGTTACTTAGGACAGGGCGCTGGAAACACCATATATTTT. Protein: CASSYLGQGAGNTIYF.

The rearrangement links TRBV5-1 to TRBJ2-2, with D tentatively TRBD2 (5 bases). This CDR3 contains 12 residues. With 2 bases removed from V and 7 bases from J, the gap between germline ends came to 6 bases. Germline V gives CDR1 SGHRS, CDR2 YFSETQ. The CDR3 reads CASSLSGGELFF. CDR3 sequence (DNA): TGCGCCAGCAGCTTAAGCGGCGGGGAGCTGTTTTTT.

The chain uses TRBV5-6 and TRBJ2-3; the match to TRBD2 covers 10 bases. V was pared by 0 bases and J by 4 bases, with 11 bases of the junction left unmatched. Germline CDR1 is SGHDT and CDR2 is YYEEEE. This CDR3 is 18 amino acids long. The CDR3 nucleotides are TGTGCCAGCAGCTTGGCGGGTAGCGGGGGGTACGCAGCAGATACGCAGTATTTT. Translating it yields CASSLAGSGGYAADTQYF. The full variable domain, in which reference TRBV5-6 and TRBJ2-3 provide the parts outside the CDR3, is DAGVTQSPTHLIKTRGQQVTLRCSPKSGHDTVSWYQQALGQGPQFIFQYYEEEERQRGNFPDRFSGHQFPNYSSELNVNALLLGDSALYLCASSLAGSGGYAADTQYFGPGTRLTVL.

This clone appeared a single time. The chain combines TRBV30 with TRBJ1-2; 7 bases are shared with TRBD1. Germline V gene data show CDR1 as GTSNPN and CDR2 as SVGIG (reference sequence). This CDR3 region has 11 residues. V shed 8 bases, J shed 7 bases, and the junction held 7 bases outside the gene matches. CDR3 in DNA: TGTGCCAGACAGGGTGTGGGTGGCTACACCTTC. Amino acid sequence: CARQGVGGYTF.

The rearrangement links TRBV6-6 to TRBJ1-4, with D tentatively TRBD1 (5 bases). The CDR3 extends over 14 amino acids. V was trimmed by 7 bases and J by 1 base, leaving 10 bases between them. Germline V lookup: CDR1 MNHNY, CDR2 SVGAGI (reference sequence). The CDR3, as DNA: TGTGCCAGCAAAACCAGGGAAACTAATGAAAAACTGTTTTTT. Its protein product is CASKTRETNEKLFF.

This clone was observed once. The CDR3 DNA reads as TGCGCCAGCAGCCATCCGTTTGGGACTAGCGGGAGAGAAAGGTCCTACAATGAGCAGTTCTTC. Translated, it gives CASSHPFGTSGRERSYNEQFF. The chain joins TRBV4-1 to TRBJ2-1; 14 bases map to TRBD2. The germline CDR1 and CDR2 sequences are MGHRA and YSYEKL. After removal of 3 bases from V and 1 base from J, the junction contained 14 bases not matched to a gene. This CDR3 spans 21 amino acids.